This T cell receptor gamma chain was found in a study of gammadelta T cells in human blood. Findings and caveats of the study: Right after birth, innate γδ T cells reportedly expanded polyclonally after microbial exposure.

V lost 9 bases and J lost 1; bases outside the gene matches: 6. CDR1 is VENAVY, CDR2 YDSYNSRV, per germline. CDR3 length equals 12 residues. TCRdb re-called the RT-PCR reads using CATT. The sample consists of roughly 420 gamma-chain clones, about 10% of them appearing once. This clone showed up just a few times. Its antigen is unidentified. The amino acid sequence in TCRdb belongs to a much larger clone and departs from this DNA's translation at residue 4, likely a sequencing read error; the sequence shown is translated from the DNA. The rearrangement uses TRGV8 and TRGJ1 or TRGJ2. This TCR derives from a human donor. The sequenced sample consisted of non-Vgamma9Vdelta2 gamma-delta T cells from infant blood. The CDR3 bases are TGTGCCACCAGGTCCAATTATTATAAGAAACTCTTT. Translated, it gives CATRSNYYKKLF.